This T cell receptor (beta chain) was documented in a study of response to subunit inactivated influenza vaccine. Study conclusions and caveats: The authors offered the suggestion that each seasonal influenza vaccination recruits few new T cells.

This clonotype was found a few times. What it binds is unknown. TCRdb re-called the RT-PCR reads with MiXCR, one entry per CDR3 protein. Among 300,000 to 350,000 distinct CDR3 sequences listed, 21% were seen once. The sequence was collected from a man aged 50 to 69 who received an inactivated influenza vaccine. Sequenced material: PBMCs from blood, taken about 20 months after vaccination.

CDR3 loop: CASSLAGAPDEQYF. The CDR3 DNA follows: TGTGCCAGCAGTTTGGCCGGGGCCCCCGACGAGCAGTACTTC. This chain joins TRBV28 and TRBJ2-7; D is perhaps TRBD1 or TRBD2 (5 bases each). V lost 3 bases and J lost 5, with 14 bases in between. CDR1 is MDHEN and CDR2 is SYDVKM in the germline V gene. This CDR3 contains 14 residues.